The 19 T cell receptor beta chains below all came from one sample that was sequenced in a study of naive and memory T cell subsets. An oligonucleotide containing a UMI was ligated to the 3' end of TCR cDNA. The SP2 primer and nested alpha and beta constant region primers amplified ligated cDNA in four rounds. TCRdb analysed the 5' RACE reads with MiXCR anew, one entry per CDR3 protein. The sample includes tens of thousands of distinct CDR3 sequences, around 15% of them seen just once. The receptors were sampled from a female donor in good health.

By proportion, this clonotype is medium-sized. The chain joins TRBV18 to TRBJ2-5; D remains ambiguous. Germline V gene data show CDR1 as KGHSH and CDR2 as LQKENI. The V gene lost 3 bases and the J gene lost 3 bases, with 5 bases spanning the gap. The CDR3 spans 12 residues. CDR3 amino acids: CASSPVEETQYF. The CDR3 DNA sequence: TGTGCCAGCTCACCGGTAGAAGAGACCCAGTACTTC.

By share of the sample, this clonotype is medium-sized. The chain employs TRBV29-1 and TRBJ2-7; D gene uncertain. The germline V gene has CDR1 SQVTM and CDR2 ANQGSEA. Trimming took off 5 bases at V and 3 bases at J, with 11 bases between the two ends. This CDR3 has 12 amino acids. The CDR3 DNA reads TGCAGCGTTCGGGTTGGAAGCTACGAGCAGTACTTC. It specifies CSVRVGSYEQYF.

This chain links TRBV7-2 with TRBJ1-1, with unresolved D. The germline V and J ends were trimmed by 5 bases and 7 bases, with 11 bases remaining between them. This CDR3 has 12 amino acids. Germline V lookup: CDR1 SGHTA, CDR2 FQGNSA. The CDR3 sequence is CASSPWGVEAFF. In nucleotides, the CDR3 is TGTGCCAGCAGCCCCTGGGGAGTTGAAGCTTTCTTT.

This clonotype was counted ten times or more. The genes are TRBV2 and TRBJ1-1, with TRBD1 matching 8 bases. The V gene end was trimmed by 3 bases and the J gene end by 3 bases; junction bases not matched to a gene: 9. Per germline, CDR1 SNHLY and CDR2 FYNNEI. This CDR3 has 16 amino acids. The CDR3 loop is CASSDWTGLTYTEAFF. The DNA for the CDR3 is TGTGCCAGCAGTGATTGGACAGGGCTCACGTACACTGAAGCTTTCTTT. The full variable domain, completed using reference TRBV2 and TRBJ1-1, is EPEVTQTPSHQVTQMGQEVILRCVPISNHLYFYWYRQILGQKVEFLVSFYNNEISEKSEIFDDQFSVERPDGSNFTLKIRSTKLEDSAMYFCASSDWTGLTYTEAFFGQGTRLTVV.

The chain couples TRBV24-1 to TRBJ2-3, with D possibly matching TRBD2 (7 bases). V shed 6 bases and J shed 2 bases, with 14 bases lying between them. The germline V gene encodes CDR1 KGHDR and CDR2 SFDVKD. The CDR3 runs to 15 residues. The CDR3, as DNA: TGTGCCACCAGTAAACAGGGAGGGCCCACAGATACGCAGTATTTT. Residues: CATSKQGGPTDTQYF.

The CDR3 DNA reads as TGCGCCAGCAGCTTCGGACAGGGCGGTGAAGCTTTCTTT. Translating gives CASSFGQGGEAFF. The chain links TRBV5-1 to TRBJ1-1; 8 nucleotides align to TRBD1. The germline CDR1 and CDR2 sequences are SGHRS and YFSETQ. The junction had 4 bases not matched to a gene; V was cut back by 2 bases and J by 7 bases. The CDR3 contains 13 residues.

Many counts were recorded for this clonotype. V is TRBV7-9 and J is TRBJ1-5, with D hard to call. Germline loops: CDR1 SEHNR, CDR2 FQNEAQ (reference sequence). Trimming took 1 base from V and 0 from J, leaving 7 bases between them. The CDR3 covers 15 residues. The CDR3 reads CASSLGGNSNQPQHF. The CDR3 DNA is TGTGCCAGCAGCTTAGGGGGAAATAGCAATCAGCCCCAGCATTTT.

The V call is TRBV7-2, the J call TRBJ1-1; D is unresolved. Germline CDR1 is SGHTA and CDR2 is FQGNSA. With 1 base removed from V and 7 bases from J, the gap between germline ends came to 7 bases. The CDR3 is made up of 12 amino acids. In DNA, the CDR3 is TGTGCCAGCAGCTTAGTTAACGGTGAAGCTTTCTTT. This encodes CASSLVNGEAFF.

This rearrangement joins TRBV11-2 to TRBJ1-1, with no clear D. V was cut by 4 bases and J by 4 bases, with 10 bases left in between. CDR1 and CDR2 (germline): SGHAT, FQNNGV. The CDR3 extends over 13 amino acids. CDR3 nucleotide sequence: TGTGCCAGCAGCTCGCAGACTTCCACTGAAGCTTTCTTT. This encodes CASSSQTSTEAFF.

Many counts were recorded for this clonotype. At one end the junction does not follow the germline gene, possibly because of a read error. This rearrangement joins TRBV12-3 or TRBV12-4 to TRBJ2-1; TRBD2 matches 12 bases. This CDR3 spans 15 amino acids. As DNA, the CDR3 is TGTGCCAGCAGGGACGGACTAGCGGGGACCGGTGAGCAGTTCTTT. Protein: CASRDGLAGTGEQFF.

The J gene is TRBJ1-1, the V gene TRBV10-3; D not certain. Germline CDR1 is ENHRY and CDR2 is SYGVKD. V lost 0 bases to trimming and J lost 6 bases, with 11 bases between them. The CDR3 has 14 residues. CDR3 nucleotide sequence: TGTGCCATCAGTGAGTCAAGGGTCGGCTCTGAAGCTTTCTTT. Amino acids: CAISESRVGSEAFF.

This clonotype was observed at least ten times. V and J are TRBV29-1 and TRBJ2-7, with a weak D call TRBD2 (5 bases). The CDR3 is made up of 13 amino acids. Per the germline V gene, CDR1 is SQVTM and CDR2 is ANQGSEA. The V end was cut by 6 bases, the J end by 2 bases, with 14 bases between. DNA for the CDR3: TGCAGCGTGGACGGGGATAGCGCCTACGAGCAGTACTTC. This sequence encodes CSVDGDSAYEQYF.

The sample holds a few counts of this clonotype. The chain carries TRBV5-1 and TRBJ1-4, with 7 bases matching TRBD1. The CDR3 is 14 amino acids. Losses at the gene ends were 4 bases for V and 6 bases for J; bases not matched to a gene: 6. The germline V gene encodes CDR1 SGHRS and CDR2 YFSETQ. CDR3 protein: CASSQGQQDEKLFF. The CDR3, as DNA: TGCGCCAGCAGCCAGGGACAGCAAGATGAAAAACTGTTTTTT.

This clonotype appeared a few times. V is TRBV6-1 and J is TRBJ1-5, with TRBD1 as a possible D gene (6 bases). Germline CDR1 reads MNHNS; CDR2 reads SASEGT. V was cut by 4 bases and J by 3 bases, with 16 bases left in between. The CDR3 totals 16 residues. The CDR3 DNA follows: TGTGCCAGCAGTGCTTCAGGGGTCCTCACCAATCAGCCCCAGCATTTT. It is translated as CASSASGVLTNQPQHF.

The chain uses TRBV20-1 and TRBJ2-2; 14 nucleotides agree with TRBD2. The germline V gene encodes CDR1 DFQATT and CDR2 SNEGSKA (reference sequence). The CDR3 consists of 19 residues. Trimming at V came to 0 bases and at J to 8 bases, leaving 14 bases not matched to a gene. Here the CDR3 reads CSARDRRLAGGPFSGELFF. In nucleotides, the CDR3 is TGCAGTGCTAGAGATCGTCGACTAGCGGGGGGGCCATTCTCGGGGGAGCTGTTTTTT.

This clonotype was recorded many times. V gene TRBV6-5 combines with J gene TRBJ2-7; possible D gene TRBD2, 6 bases. Germline V CDR1 and CDR2: MNHEY, SVGAGI. The CDR3 sequence is 14 residues long. V lost 0 bases to trimming and J lost 3 bases, with 9 bases between them. This chain's CDR3 is CASSYSGGNYEQYF. The CDR3 DNA reads TGTGCCAGCAGTTACTCCGGAGGGAACTACGAGCAGTACTTC.

Ten or more counts support this clonotype. This rearrangement joins TRBV4-2 to TRBJ2-3; 7 bases are a match to TRBD2. V dropped 1 base and J dropped 0; count of bases not matched to a gene: 1. Germline V lookup: CDR1 LGHNA, CDR2 YNFKEQ. The CDR3 loop spans 15 amino acids. The CDR3 DNA reads TGTGCCAGCAGCCAAGCGGGGGGAAGCACAGATACGCAGTATTTT. Translating gives CASSQAGGSTDTQYF.

This sequence joins TRBV7-2 and TRBJ2-2; D call uncertain. This CDR3 is 14 amino acids long. Trimming took off 4 bases at V and 6 bases at J, with 12 bases between the two ends. Germline V gene lookup returns CDR1 SGHTA and CDR2 FQGNSA. In nucleotides, the CDR3 is TGTGCCAGCAGCTCCGACGGCCGAGCCGGGGAGCTGTTTTTT. This gives the protein CASSSDGRAGELFF.

V and J are TRBV6-6 and TRBJ2-5; no clear D. Trimming took 0 bases from V and 2 from J, leaving 16 bases between them. The CDR3 totals 17 residues. Per germline, CDR1 MNHNY and CDR2 SVGAGI (reference sequence). The CDR3 here is CASSYSRRPTFQETQYF. The CDR3, as DNA: TGTGCCAGCAGTTACTCGAGACGGCCCACCTTTCAAGAGACCCAGTACTTC.